These 18 T cell receptor beta chains came from one sample sequenced in a study of technical replicates of blood from several donors. Assay used: immunoSEQ multiplex PCR; TCRdb lists only in-frame clones, some missing. Found here are tens of thousands of clones, around 85% of them singletons; the top ten hold approximately 5.1%. What was sequenced was PBMCs. These TCRs come from a human donor in good health. Some clones in this sample may be carry-over from other donors' samples.

The CDR3 nucleotides read TGTGCCAGCAGCGTATCCGGGTCTTTTTCTCAAGAGACCCAGTACTTC. Protein product: CASSVSGSFSQETQYF. The rearrangement links TRBV9 to TRBJ2-5; D unresolved. Germline assignment: CDR1 SGDLS and CDR2 YYNGEE. This CDR3 has 16 residues. Trimming shortened V by 1 base and J by 2 bases, and 15 bases separated the two germline ends.

This clone was observed once. The chain uses TRBV23-1 and TRBJ2-7; no clear D gene. Being an ORF, TRBV23-1 has a function that is uncertain. The CDR3 runs 14 residues. V lost 10 bases to trimming and J lost 0 bases, with 16 bases between them. The CDR3 here is CATPAGPLSYEQYF. CDR3 nucleotides: TGCGCCACCCCGGCAGGTCCCCTCTCCTACGAGCAGTACTTC.

This clone occurred a few times. V and J are TRBV18 and TRBJ2-6; D perhaps matches TRBD1 (5 bases). CDR1 and CDR2 from the germline V gene are KGHSH and LQKENI. V was shortened by 2 bases and J by 4 bases, with 18 bases between the two germline ends. The CDR3 extends over 18 amino acids. The CDR3 sequence: CASSPSTASLSGANVLTF. CDR3 coding DNA: TGTGCCAGCTCACCATCGACAGCCAGCTTGTCGGGGGCCAACGTCCTGACTTTC.

The chain couples TRBV25-1 to TRBJ1-2, with 7 bases aligning to TRBD1. Germline-derived CDR1 and CDR2 are MGHDK and SYGVNS. The CDR3 has 15 amino acids. After removal of 4 bases from V and 2 bases from J, the junction contained 7 bases not matched to a gene. CDR3 sequence reads: CASSGWTGKNYGYTF. CDR3 DNA sequence: TGTGCCAGCAGTGGGTGGACAGGAAAGAACTATGGCTACACCTTC.

The chain recombines TRBV5-5 with TRBJ1-2; D is perhaps TRBD1 (5 bases). Germline V lookup: CDR1 SGHKS, CDR2 YYEKEE (reference sequence). This CDR3 spans 14 amino acids. V lost 0 bases to trimming and J lost 2 bases, with 8 bases between them. Written as DNA, the CDR3 is TGTGCCAGCAGCTTGGTGGGGGGGAACTATGGCTACACCTTC. It encodes CASSLVGGNYGYTF.

J is TRBJ2-7 and V is TRBV29-1, with 10 bases lining up with TRBD1. V shed 7 bases and J 10 bases; nucleotides not matched to a gene: 13. The germline V gene has CDR1 SQVTM and CDR2 ANQGSEA. CDR3 length equals 13 residues. The CDR3 sequence is CSASGTGASIQYF. Here the CDR3 DNA reads TGCAGCGCGTCTGGGACAGGGGCCTCCATCCAGTACTTC.

This clone was counted a single time. The chain employs TRBV19 and TRBJ1-2, with 9 bases matching TRBD1. This CDR3 is 14 amino acids long. Germline CDR1 is LNHDA and CDR2 is SQIVND (reference sequence). V lost 3 bases, J lost 8 bases, and 7 bases stayed unmatched. CDR3 sequence reads: CASSIRQGGLGYTF. CDR3 in DNA: TGTGCCAGTAGTATTAGACAGGGGGGCCTCGGCTACACCTTC.

The chain has TRBV6-1 and TRBJ2-4; 8 nucleotides line up with TRBD1. This CDR3 region has 14 residues. CDR1 MNHNS and CDR2 SASEGT come from the germline V gene. Trimming took 1 base from V and 8 from J; bases not matched to a gene: 4. The CDR3 DNA sequence: TGTGCCAGCAGTGAAGGGACAGGGTCTTACATTCAGTACTTC. It yields the protein CASSEGTGSYIQYF.

CDR3 in amino acids: CASSPGQGGEAFF. CDR3 in DNA: TGTGCCAGCTCACCCGGACAGGGGGGAGAAGCTTTCTTT. The chain combines TRBV18 with TRBJ1-1, with 10 bases fitting TRBD1. The V segment lost 3 bases and the J segment 8 bases; nucleotides outside the gene matches: 3. The germline gives CDR1 KGHSH, CDR2 LQKENI. The CDR3 length is 13 residues. The full variable domain, rest sourced from reference TRBV18 and TRBJ1-1, is NAGVMQNPRHLVRRRGQEARLRCSPMKGHSHVYWYRQLPEEGLKFMVYLQKENIIDESGMPKERFSAEFPKEGPSILRIQQVVRGDSAAYFCASSPGQGGEAFFGQGTRLTVV.

This clone occurred once. The chain employs TRBV4-2 and TRBJ1-6, with D maybe TRBD1 (6 bases). The CDR3 totals 15 residues. CDR1 and CDR2 from the germline V gene are LGHNA and YNFKEQ. Trimming removed 2 bases at V and 9 bases at J, with 14 bases between. CDR3 region: CASSQQTGLGSPLHF. CDR3 sequence (DNA): TGTGCCAGCAGCCAACAAACAGGGTTAGGTTCACCCCTCCACTTT.

The V call is TRBV7-3, the J call TRBJ2-7; TRBD2 aligns across 8 bases. The CDR3 has 16 residues. With 5 bases clipped from V and 4 bases from J, the junction kept 13 bases outside the gene matches. Germline V gene sequence: CDR1 SGHTA, CDR2 FQGTGA. This CDR3 reads CASSPAGRGGQYEQYF. CDR3 coding DNA: TGTGCCAGCAGCCCTGCCGGTCGCGGGGGGCAATACGAGCAGTACTTC.

The rearrangement links TRBV5-4 to TRBJ1-6; D possibly corresponds to TRBD1 (6 bases). The germline gives CDR1 SGHNT, CDR2 YYREEE (reference sequence). Trimming took off 6 bases at V and 6 bases at J, with 13 bases between the two ends. CDR3 length: 14 residues. CDR3 DNA: TGTGCCAGCATGTCGACAGGACGTAATTCACCCCTCCACTTT. This encodes CASMSTGRNSPLHF.

This clone was observed a handful of times. The chain joins TRBV4-3 to TRBJ2-7; the match to TRBD1 covers 8 bases. Per the germline V gene, CDR1 is LGHNA and CDR2 is YSLEER. This CDR3 spans 13 amino acids. J was trimmed by 6 bases and V by 4 bases; bases with no gene match: 5. The CDR3 DNA follows: TGCGCCAGCAGCCCCGACAGGGGTGGCGAGCAGTACTTC. Its translation: CASSPDRGGEQYF.

The rearrangement joins TRBV7-7 to TRBJ2-2; a possible D gene is TRBD2 (6 bases). The germline V and J ends were trimmed by 4 bases and 7 bases, with 13 bases remaining between them. Germline CDR1 reads SSHAT; CDR2 reads FNYEAQ (reference sequence). This CDR3 is 14 amino acids long. The CDR3 DNA reads as TGTGCCAGCAGCTCGGTTCGGGGGATCGGGGAGCTGTTTTTT. Protein: CASSSVRGIGELFF.

This chain uses TRBV5-1 with TRBJ2-2; TRBD2 matches at 10 bases. Germline CDR1 SGHRS, CDR2 YFSETQ. This CDR3 contains 16 residues. Trimming took 0 bases from V and 6 from J; bases not matched to a gene: 5. CDR3 nucleotide sequence: TGCGCCAGCAGCTTGGGATCTAGCGGGAGATCCGGGGAGCTGTTTTTT. This gives the protein CASSLGSSGRSGELFF.

The V call is TRBV19, the J call TRBJ1-2; possible D gene TRBD1, 5 bases. The germline gives CDR1 LNHDA, CDR2 SQIVND (reference sequence). The CDR3 is made up of 16 amino acids. The germline V and J ends were trimmed by 2 bases and 4 bases, with 17 bases remaining between them. The CDR3 DNA follows: TGTGCCAGTAGTATAAAGTTAAAGGGACTAGGCTATGGCTACACCTTC. Translating it yields CASSIKLKGLGYGYTF.

V gene TRBV5-1 combines with J gene TRBJ2-5; D possibly corresponds to TRBD2 (7 bases). V dropped 6 bases and J dropped 4 bases, with 19 bases sitting between them. The length of the CDR3 is 15 residues. The germline gives CDR1 SGHRS, CDR2 YFSETQ. In nucleotides, the CDR3 is TGCGCCAGCACCGCAGGAGGGGGGGGGCCAGAGACCCAGTACTTC. Translation: CASTAGGGGPETQYF.

V usage is TRBV20-1 and J usage is TRBJ2-3; TRBD1 might be the D (5 bases). Germline CDR1 DFQATT, CDR2 SNEGSKA (reference sequence). The CDR3 contains 11 residues. Trimming left V 6 bases short and J 6 bases short, with 10 bases between. The CDR3 region has the DNA TGCAGTGCGCAGGGTACCGATACGCAGTATTTT. Amino acids: CSAQGTDTQYF.